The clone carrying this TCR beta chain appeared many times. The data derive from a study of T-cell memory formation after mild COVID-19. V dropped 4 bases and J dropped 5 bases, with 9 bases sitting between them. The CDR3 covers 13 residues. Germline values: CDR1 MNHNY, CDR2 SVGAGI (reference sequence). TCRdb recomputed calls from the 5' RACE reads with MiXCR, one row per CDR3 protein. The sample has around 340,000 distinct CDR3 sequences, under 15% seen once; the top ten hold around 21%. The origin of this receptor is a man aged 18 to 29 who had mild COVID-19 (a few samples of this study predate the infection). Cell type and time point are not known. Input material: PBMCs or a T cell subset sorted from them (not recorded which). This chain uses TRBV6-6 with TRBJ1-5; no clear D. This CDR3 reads CASSSGWDQPQHF. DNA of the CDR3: TGTGCCAGCAGTTCGGGGTGGGATCAGCCCCAGCATTTT.